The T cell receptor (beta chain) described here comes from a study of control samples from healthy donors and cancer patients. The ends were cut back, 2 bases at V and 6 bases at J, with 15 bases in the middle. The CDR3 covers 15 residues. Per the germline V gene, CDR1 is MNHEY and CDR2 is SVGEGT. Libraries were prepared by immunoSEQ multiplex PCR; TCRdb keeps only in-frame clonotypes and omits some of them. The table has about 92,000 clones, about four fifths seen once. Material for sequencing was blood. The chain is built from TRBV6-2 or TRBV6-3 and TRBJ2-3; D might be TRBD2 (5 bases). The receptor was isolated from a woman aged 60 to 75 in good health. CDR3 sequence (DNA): TGTGCCAGCAGTTACGTCTACGGGGTCGAGGATACGCAGTATTTT. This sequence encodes CASSYVYGVEDTQYF.